This T cell receptor (beta chain) stems from a study of shared clonotypes between healthy human individuals. The study's findings and limits: Shared across four donors were 4% to 5% of the naive CD4 clonotypes. The study generally estimated greater richness for naive than memory subsets.

To note about this clone: Its antigen remains unknown.

Measured with immunoSEQ multiplex PCR; TCRdb has only the in-frame clones, and not every one. The profile shows some 2,100,000 clones, under 97% of them singletons. This CDR3 contains 15 residues. Germline CDR1 and CDR2: SGHAT and FQNNGV. Trimming removed 5 bases from V and 5 bases from J; junction bases left unmatched: 9. The split of CD4+ cells yielded CD45RA+ naive and CD45RA-negative memory subsets. The material sequenced was naive CD4+ T cells sorted from blood. Subset meaning: CD45RA+ positively selected. The gene calls are TRBV11-2 and TRBJ2-1; 7 nucleotides match TRBD1. The receptor comes from a young man in good health. In nucleotides, the CDR3 is TGTGCCAGCAGCCAGACAGGGAAAGAGGACAATGAGCAGTTCTTC. This gives the protein CASSQTGKEDNEQFF.